These 25 T cell receptor beta chains share one sample of origin, sequenced in a study of blood T cell repertoires in COVID-19. Only in-frame clones appear in the TCRdb table, and some are missing; sequencing was by immunoSEQ multiplex PCR. The sample lists about 140,000 clones, over 65% occurring once. Specimen: peripheral blood. The receptors come from a man aged 50 to 60 with acute or convalescent COVID-19.

This rearrangement joins TRBV3-1 (or the pseudogene TRBV3-2) to TRBJ2-3, with 8 bases matching TRBD1. The CDR3 totals 15 residues. Germline V gene data show CDR1 as LGHDT and CDR2 as YNNKEL (reference sequence). The J segment lost 5 bases and the V segment lost 7 bases, leaving 11 bases of the junction unmatched. DNA for the CDR3: TGTGCCAGCAACTCAGGGGGCGCCGGAGAAGATACGCAGTATTTT. Its protein product is CASNSGGAGEDTQYF.

The chain combines TRBV18 with TRBJ1-5, with TRBD1 as a possible D gene (5 bases). The germline V and J ends were trimmed by 4 bases and 7 bases, with 14 bases remaining between them. The CDR3 totals 14 residues. In germline, CDR1 is KGHSH, CDR2 LQKENI. CDR3 bases: TGTGCCAGCTCACAGCTGGGCGGGGCCCAGCCCCAGCATTTT. It translates to CASSQLGGAQPQHF.

There are many counts of this clone. The V gene is TRBV5-1, the J gene TRBJ2-1; TRBD2 aligns across 8 bases. Trimming at V came to 7 bases and at J to 0 bases, leaving 3 bases not matched to a gene. CDR3 length: 14 residues. The germline V gene has CDR1 SGHRS and CDR2 YFSETQ. CDR3 coding DNA: TGCGCCAGCCGCGGGGGGCGCTCCTACAATGAGCAGTTCTTC. It yields the protein CASRGGRSYNEQFF.

The chain recombines TRBV9 with TRBJ2-3; 7 bases are a match to TRBD2. The CDR3 contains 15 residues. V shed 0 bases and J 3 bases; nucleotides not matched to a gene: 4. Germline CDR1 and CDR2: SGDLS and YYNGEE. CDR3 sequence reads: CASSVGTSGTDTQYF. The DNA of the CDR3 is TGTGCCAGCAGCGTAGGGACTAGTGGGACAGATACGCAGTATTTT.

This rearrangement joins TRBV5-4 to TRBJ2-5; a possible D gene is TRBD2 (6 bases). The V end lost 1 base, the J end lost 5 bases, and 18 bases lay between the germline ends. The germline V gene encodes CDR1 SGHNT and CDR2 YYREEE (reference sequence). The CDR3 runs to 16 residues. DNA for the CDR3: TGTGCCAGCAGCTTGAGGGTGGGACTCATTATCGAGACCCAGTACTTC. This codes for CASSLRVGLIIETQYF.

V gene TRBV19 combines with J gene TRBJ2-2; D is ambiguous. Germline-derived CDR1 and CDR2 are LNHDA and SQIVND (reference sequence). This CDR3 spans 13 amino acids. Trimming removed 5 bases from V and 6 bases from J, with 10 bases in between. CDR3 loop: CASSASVPGELFF. CDR3 coding DNA: TGTGCCAGTAGTGCCTCGGTTCCCGGGGAGCTGTTTTTT. The whole variable domain, remainder taken from reference TRBV19 and TRBJ2-2, is DGGITQSPKYLFRKEGQNVTLSCEQNLNHDAMYWYRQDPGQGLRLIYYSQIVNDFQKGDIAEGYSVSREKKESFPLTVTSAQKNPTAFYLCASSASVPGELFFGEGSRLTVL.

CDR3 sequence: CASSPPGQGARELFF. The DNA of the CDR3 is TGCGCCAGCAGCCCGCCGGGACAGGGGGCCCGGGAGCTGTTTTTT. This chain uses TRBV4-1 with TRBJ2-2, with TRBD1 identical over 12 bases. V shed 4 bases and J 9 bases; nucleotides not matched to a gene: 6. The CDR3 length is 15 residues. Germline-derived CDR1 and CDR2 are MGHRA and YSYEKL.

The chain joins TRBV2 to TRBJ2-5; 8 bases fit TRBD2. This CDR3 is 15 amino acids long. Losses at the gene ends were 4 bases for V and 5 bases for J; bases not matched to a gene: 9. Looked up from germline, CDR1 is SNHLY and CDR2 is FYNNEI. CDR3 in DNA: TGTGCCAGCAGTGGGGTCACTAGCGGCGGCGAGACCCAGTACTTC. Translated: CASSGVTSGGETQYF.

In DNA, the CDR3 is TGCGCCAGCAGGGACCAGGGTCTGGGGGGTAACGAGCAGTACTTC. Translation gives CASRDQGLGGNEQYF. This sequence joins TRBV5-1 and TRBJ2-7, with D maybe TRBD2 (6 bases). This CDR3 comprises 15 residues. V lost 5 bases and J 5 bases, leaving 20 bases between the germline ends. Germline V gene sequence: CDR1 SGHRS, CDR2 YFSETQ.

The chain has TRBV9 and TRBJ2-3; tentative D call: TRBD2 (6 bases). The CDR3 has 12 residues. V dropped 4 bases and J dropped 11 bases, with 14 bases sitting between them. Germline V gene lookup returns CDR1 SGDLS and CDR2 YYNGEE. CDR3 protein: CASSPSGVKQYF. DNA for the CDR3: TGTGCCAGCAGCCCCTCGGGGGTAAAGCAGTATTTT. Full variable domain (missing parts from reference TRBV9 and TRBJ2-3): DSGVTQTPKHLITATGQRVTLRCSPRSGDLSVYWYQQSLDQGLQFLIQYYNGEERAKGNILERFSAQQFPDLHSELNLSSLELGDSALYFCASSPSGVKQYFGPGTRLTVL.

The chain employs TRBV11-2 and TRBJ2-3, with 7 bases matching TRBD2. This CDR3 is 15 amino acids long. With V trimmed by 3 bases and J by 9 bases, 12 bases remained unmatched. In germline, CDR1 is SGHAT, CDR2 FQNNGV. Written as DNA, the CDR3 is TGTGCCAGCAGCTTGGGCGGGGGAGGTGCTAGAACGCAGTATTTT. Translating gives CASSLGGGGARTQYF.

The chain employs TRBV7-9 and TRBJ1-2; possible D gene TRBD1, 5 bases. CDR3 length: 15 residues. The V end was cut by 6 bases, the J end by 2 bases, with 16 bases between. Germline V gene sequence: CDR1 SEHNR, CDR2 FQNEAQ (reference sequence). CDR3 region: CASRSSGGTNYGYTF. The DNA of the CDR3 is TGTGCCAGCAGATCTTCCGGGGGTACCAACTATGGCTACACCTTC.

V is TRBV27 and J is TRBJ1-1; unclear D gene. Trimming cost V 2 bases and J 1 base, with 11 bases left between them. Germline values: CDR1 MNHEY, CDR2 SMNVEV (reference sequence). The CDR3 is 15 amino acids. The CDR3 sequence is CASSLNPPGNTEAFF. In nucleotides, the CDR3 is TGTGCCAGCAGTTTAAACCCCCCAGGGAACACTGAAGCTTTCTTT.

V and J are TRBV19 and TRBJ1-2, with D maybe TRBD1 (5 bases). Trimming stripped 6 bases from V and 4 bases from J, with 12 bases between. The CDR3 has 13 amino acids. CDR1 and CDR2 (germline): LNHDA, SQIVND (reference sequence). The CDR3 here is CASSLGGSYGYTF. The CDR3 bases are TGTGCCAGTAGCCTGGGGGGGTCCTATGGCTACACCTTC.

The chain combines TRBV19 with TRBJ1-4, with D tentatively TRBD1 (5 bases). CDR1 LNHDA and CDR2 SQIVND come from the germline V gene (reference sequence). This CDR3 contains 14 residues. Trimming cost V 7 bases and J 8 bases, with 17 bases left between them. CDR3 in DNA: TGTGCCAGTACTCCTGCAGGGTTCGTGGAAAAACTGTTTTTT. Protein: CASTPAGFVEKLFF. Based on the CDR3 plus reference TRBV19 and TRBJ1-4, the full variable domain is DGGITQSPKYLFRKEGQNVTLSCEQNLNHDAMYWYRQDPGQGLRLIYYSQIVNDFQKGDIAEGYSVSREKKESFPLTVTSAQKNPTAFYLCASTPAGFVEKLFFGSGTQLSVL.

The rearrangement joins TRBV6-7 to TRBJ1-4; TRBD1 might be the D (6 bases). TRBV6-7 is marked as an open reading frame, function uncertain. V gave up 7 bases and J gave up 6 bases, with 9 bases separating them. This CDR3 has 12 residues. For the CDR3, the DNA is TGTGCCAGCACTCGGACAGATGAAAAACTGTTTTTT. It is translated as CASTRTDEKLFF.

This clone has at least ten counts. The gene calls are TRBV10-3 and TRBJ2-2; D uncertain. CDR1 and CDR2 from the germline V gene are ENHRY and SYGVKD. The CDR3 covers 16 residues. V was clipped by 3 bases and J by 2 bases, with 13 bases between them. CDR3 residues: CAISDPTYHNTGELFF. CDR3 DNA sequence: TGTGCCATCAGTGACCCAACCTACCACAACACCGGGGAGCTGTTTTTT.

The V and J genes are TRBV7-7 and TRBJ2-6; the match to TRBD1 covers 8 bases. The length of the CDR3 is 16 residues. Germline lookup yields CDR1 SSHAT and CDR2 FNYEAQ (reference sequence). The V segment lost 5 bases and the J segment 0 bases; nucleotides outside the gene matches: 3. The CDR3 loop reads CASSPGTGSGANVLTF. The DNA for the CDR3 is TGTGCCAGCAGCCCCGGGACAGGCTCTGGGGCCAACGTCCTGACTTTC.

This chain connects TRBV6-6 to TRBJ2-3, with TRBD2 as a possible D gene (7 bases). The CDR3 is 15 residues long. Germline V lookup: CDR1 MNHNY, CDR2 SVGAGI (reference sequence). The germline V and J ends were trimmed by 5 bases and 1 base, with 13 bases remaining between them. CDR3 nucleotide sequence: TGTGCCAGCAGTAAGGGGGGGCCTCGCACAGATACGCAGTATTTT. Its translation is CASSKGGPRTDTQYF.

The chain recombines TRBV7-2 with TRBJ1-1; a possible D gene is TRBD1 (5 bases). From germline, CDR1 is SGHTA and CDR2 FQGNSA. The CDR3 extends over 14 amino acids. The V end was cut by 5 bases, the J end by 4 bases, with 14 bases between. The CDR3 DNA is TGTGCCAGCAGCCCCCCTTGGGGGGGCACTGAAGCTTTCTTT. Translating it yields CASSPPWGGTEAFF.

The V gene is TRBV29-1, the J gene TRBJ2-1; TRBD1 matches 10 bases. The CDR3 is 13 amino acids. J was trimmed by 6 bases and V by 4 bases; bases with no gene match: 3. Per the germline V gene, CDR1 is SQVTM and CDR2 is ANQGSEA. The CDR3 DNA follows: TGCAGCGTTGGTCGGACAGGGGGCAATGAGCAGTTCTTC. This sequence encodes CSVGRTGGNEQFF.

The chain links TRBV5-4 to TRBJ1-6; D uncertain. This CDR3 comprises 17 residues. Germline loops: CDR1 SGHNT, CDR2 YYREEE (reference sequence). Deletions cut 2 bases from V and 4 bases from J, with 16 bases between. CDR3 DNA: TGTGCCAGCAGCTTAACCACCAACAGCCTATATAATTCACCCCTCCACTTT. Amino acid sequence: CASSLTTNSLYNSPLHF.

This rearrangement joins TRBV3-1 (or the pseudogene TRBV3-2) to TRBJ2-3; a possible D gene is TRBD2 (7 bases). Per the germline V gene, CDR1 is LGHDT and CDR2 is YNNKEL (reference sequence). V was cut by 4 bases and J by 2 bases, with 16 bases left in between. This CDR3 has 16 amino acids. The CDR3, as DNA: TGTGCCAGCAGCCCAAGGGGGGCGGGGGTCACAGATACGCAGTATTTT. This sequence encodes CASSPRGAGVTDTQYF.

This clone was seen at least ten times. The chain links TRBV14 to TRBJ2-3; D unclear. Germline loops: CDR1 SGHDN, CDR2 FVKESK. The CDR3 is 15 residues long. V was cut by 0 bases and J by 6 bases, with 13 bases left in between. The CDR3 loop is CASSQDTPRGDTQYF. In DNA form, the CDR3 reads TGTGCCAGCAGCCAAGATACCCCTCGCGGCGATACGCAGTATTTT.

The chain employs TRBV6-5 and TRBJ2-5; TRBD1 aligns across 8 bases. Germline V gene sequence: CDR1 MNHEY, CDR2 SVGAGI. CDR3 size: 13 residues. The trim removed 6 bases at V and 3 bases at J, leaving 3 bases unmatched. The CDR3 DNA sequence: TGTGCCAGCAGAGCGACAGGGGAAGAGACCCAGTACTTC. This sequence encodes CASRATGEETQYF.